This entry features one T cell receptor (beta chain) sequence. Its antigen is not known. A second PCR, run for 7 to 11 cycles, used a sample-barcoded 5' primer plus a J-beta primer mix. One entry per CDR3 protein, called by TCRdb with MiXCR from the 5' RACE reads. This sample has about 1.8 million distinct CDR3 sequences; less than 50% occur once, and the top ten carry over 2%. This sample was included in a study of blood T cells in healthy people across ages. Study findings and constraints: Diversity estimates drawn from one million T cells were deemed underestimates. A roughly linear age-dependent decrease characterized TCR beta diversity per million T cells. For the donors, CMV status was unknown and possibly confounded expanded clonotype changes.

Germline lookup yields CDR1 MNHEY and CDR2 SVGEGT. The germline V and J ends were trimmed by 6 bases and 1 base, with 12 bases remaining between them. This CDR3 contains 14 residues. The sequence came from a woman aged 40 to 50 in good health. The rearrangement uses TRBV6-2 or TRBV6-3 and TRBJ1-1; D is perhaps TRBD1 (6 bases). The material sequenced was blood. DNA for the CDR3: TGTGCCAGCAGGCCCGGAGGGGGGAACACTGAAGCTTTCTTT. Its translation is CASRPGGGNTEAFF.